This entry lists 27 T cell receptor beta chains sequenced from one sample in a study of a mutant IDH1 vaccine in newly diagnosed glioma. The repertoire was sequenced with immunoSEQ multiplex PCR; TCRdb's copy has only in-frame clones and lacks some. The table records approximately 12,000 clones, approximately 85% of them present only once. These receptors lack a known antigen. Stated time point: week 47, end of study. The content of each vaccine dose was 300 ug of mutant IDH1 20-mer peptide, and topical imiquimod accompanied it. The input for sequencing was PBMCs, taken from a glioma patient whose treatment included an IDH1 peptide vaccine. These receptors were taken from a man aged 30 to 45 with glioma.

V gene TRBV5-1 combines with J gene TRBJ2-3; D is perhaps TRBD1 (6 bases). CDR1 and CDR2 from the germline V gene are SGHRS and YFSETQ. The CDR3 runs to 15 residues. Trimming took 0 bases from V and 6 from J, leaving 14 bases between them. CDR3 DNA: TGCGCCAGCAGCTTGGGTAGGACAGTAGGGGATACGCAGTATTTT. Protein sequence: CASSLGRTVGDTQYF.

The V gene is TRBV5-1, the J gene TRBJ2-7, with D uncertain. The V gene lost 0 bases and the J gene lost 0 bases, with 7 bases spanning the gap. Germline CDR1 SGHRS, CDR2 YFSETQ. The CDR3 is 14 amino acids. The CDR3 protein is CASSLARLSYEQYF. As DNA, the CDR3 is TGCGCCAGCAGCTTGGCGAGACTCTCCTACGAGCAGTACTTC.

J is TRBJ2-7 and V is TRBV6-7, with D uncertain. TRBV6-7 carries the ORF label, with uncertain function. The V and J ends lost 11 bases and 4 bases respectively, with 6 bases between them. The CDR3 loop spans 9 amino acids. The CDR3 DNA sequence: TGTGCCCCCGGGTACGAGCAGTACTTC. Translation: CAPGYEQYF.

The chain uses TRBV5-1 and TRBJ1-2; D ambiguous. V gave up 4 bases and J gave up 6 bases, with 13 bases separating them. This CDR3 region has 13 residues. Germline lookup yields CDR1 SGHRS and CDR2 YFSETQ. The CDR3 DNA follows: TGCGCCAGCAGCGTCCTATCGACGGATGGCTACACCTTC. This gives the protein CASSVLSTDGYTF.

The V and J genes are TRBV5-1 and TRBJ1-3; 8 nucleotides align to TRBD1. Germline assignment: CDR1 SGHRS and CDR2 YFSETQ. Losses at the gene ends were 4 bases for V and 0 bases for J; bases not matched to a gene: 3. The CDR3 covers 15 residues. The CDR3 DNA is TGCGCCAGCAGCCGACAGGGGTACTCTGGAAACACCATATATTTT. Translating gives CASSRQGYSGNTIYF.

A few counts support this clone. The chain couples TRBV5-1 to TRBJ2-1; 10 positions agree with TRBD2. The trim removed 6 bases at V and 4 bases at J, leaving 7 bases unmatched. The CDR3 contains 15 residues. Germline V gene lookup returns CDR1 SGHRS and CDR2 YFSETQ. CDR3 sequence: CASKPSGGRYNEQFF. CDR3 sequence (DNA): TGCGCCAGCAAACCTAGCGGGGGCCGTTACAATGAGCAGTTCTTC.

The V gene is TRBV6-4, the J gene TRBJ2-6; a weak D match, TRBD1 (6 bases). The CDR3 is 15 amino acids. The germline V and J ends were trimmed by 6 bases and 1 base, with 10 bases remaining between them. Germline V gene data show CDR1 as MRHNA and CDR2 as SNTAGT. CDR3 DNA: TGTGCCAGCAGCCCCCAGGGGTCTGGGGCCAACGTCCTGACTTTC. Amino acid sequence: CASSPQGSGANVLTF.

CDR3 in DNA: TGCGCCAGCAGCTTTTCGGGATTGAAGGGCACTGAAGCTTTCTTT. It translates to CASSFSGLKGTEAFF. The chain uses TRBV5-1 and TRBJ1-1; D unresolved. Germline V gives CDR1 SGHRS, CDR2 YFSETQ. Trimming pared 2 bases from V and 4 bases from J, leaving 15 bases between. The length of the CDR3 is 15 residues. The full variable domain, in which reference TRBV5-1 and TRBJ1-1 provide the parts outside the CDR3, is KAGVTQTPRYLIKTRGQQVTLSCSPISGHRSVSWYQQTPGQGLQFLFEYFSETQRNKGNFPGRFSGRQFSNSRSEMNVSTLELGDSALYLCASSFSGLKGTEAFFGQGTRLTVV.

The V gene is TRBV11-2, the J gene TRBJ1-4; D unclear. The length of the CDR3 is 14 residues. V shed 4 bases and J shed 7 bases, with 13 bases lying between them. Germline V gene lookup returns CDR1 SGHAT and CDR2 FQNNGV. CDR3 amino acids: CASSSTSPGEKLFF. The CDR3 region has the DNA TGTGCCAGCAGCTCAACCAGCCCGGGTGAAAAACTGTTTTTT.

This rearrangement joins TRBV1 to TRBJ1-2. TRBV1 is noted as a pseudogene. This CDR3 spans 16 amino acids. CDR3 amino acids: CTSRCDVVRKTYGYTF. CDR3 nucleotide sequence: TGCACCAGCAGATGTGACGTTGTGCGAAAGACCTATGGCTACACCTTC.

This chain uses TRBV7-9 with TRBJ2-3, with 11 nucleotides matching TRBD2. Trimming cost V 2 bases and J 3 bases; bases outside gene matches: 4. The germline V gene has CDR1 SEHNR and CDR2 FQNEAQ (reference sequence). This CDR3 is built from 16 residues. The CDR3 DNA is TGTGCCAGCAGCTTAAGGGGACTAGCGGAAACAGATACGCAGTATTTT. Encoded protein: CASSLRGLAETDTQYF.

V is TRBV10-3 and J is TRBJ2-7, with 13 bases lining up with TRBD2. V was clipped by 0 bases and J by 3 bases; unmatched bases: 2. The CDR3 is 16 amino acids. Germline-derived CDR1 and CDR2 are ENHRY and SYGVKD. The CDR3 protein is CAISESTSGRNYEQYF. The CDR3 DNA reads TGTGCCATCAGTGAGTCGACTAGCGGGAGGAACTACGAGCAGTACTTC.

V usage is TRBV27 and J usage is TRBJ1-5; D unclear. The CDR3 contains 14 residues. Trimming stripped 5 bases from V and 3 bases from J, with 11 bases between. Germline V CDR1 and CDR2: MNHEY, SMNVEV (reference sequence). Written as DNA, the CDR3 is TGTGCCAGCAGTCTTGACTTACTCAATCAGCCCCAGCATTTT. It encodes CASSLDLLNQPQHF.

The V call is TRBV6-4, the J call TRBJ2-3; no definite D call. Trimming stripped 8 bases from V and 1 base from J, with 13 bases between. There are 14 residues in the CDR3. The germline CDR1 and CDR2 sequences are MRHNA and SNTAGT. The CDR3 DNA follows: TGTGCCAGCGGAGACGGTCATCGCACAGATACGCAGTATTTT. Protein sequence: CASGDGHRTDTQYF.

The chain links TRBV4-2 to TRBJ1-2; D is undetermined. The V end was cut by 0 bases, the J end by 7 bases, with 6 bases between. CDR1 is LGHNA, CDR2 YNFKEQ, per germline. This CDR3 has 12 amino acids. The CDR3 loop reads CASSQEAVGYTF. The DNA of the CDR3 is TGTGCCAGCAGCCAAGAGGCGGTTGGCTACACCTTC.

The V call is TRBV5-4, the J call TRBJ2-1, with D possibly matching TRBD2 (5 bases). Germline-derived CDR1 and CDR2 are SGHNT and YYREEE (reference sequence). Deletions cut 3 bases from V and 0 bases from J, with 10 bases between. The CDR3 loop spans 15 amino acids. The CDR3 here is CASSYNGNSYNEQFF. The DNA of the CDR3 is TGTGCCAGCAGCTATAACGGGAACTCCTACAATGAGCAGTTCTTC.

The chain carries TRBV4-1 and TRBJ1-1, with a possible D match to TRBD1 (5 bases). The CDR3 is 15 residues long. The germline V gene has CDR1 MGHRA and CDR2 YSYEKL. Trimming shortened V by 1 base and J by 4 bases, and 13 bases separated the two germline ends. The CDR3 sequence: CASSQGTLGGTEAFF. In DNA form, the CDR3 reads TGCGCCAGCAGCCAAGGGACGCTGGGGGGCACTGAAGCTTTCTTT.

The CDR3 loop is CASSLVGSGNTIYF. The CDR3 DNA is TGCGCCAGCAGCTTGGTCGGCTCTGGAAACACCATATATTTT. V usage is TRBV5-1 and J usage is TRBJ1-3; no clear D gene. In germline, CDR1 is SGHRS, CDR2 YFSETQ. The CDR3 is 14 residues long. V was shortened by 0 bases and J by 0 bases, with 4 bases between the two germline ends.

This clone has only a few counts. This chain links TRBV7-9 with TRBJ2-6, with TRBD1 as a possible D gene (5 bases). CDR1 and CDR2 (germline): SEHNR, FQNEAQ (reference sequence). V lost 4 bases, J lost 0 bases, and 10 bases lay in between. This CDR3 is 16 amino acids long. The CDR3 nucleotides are TGTGCCAGCAGCTCGACAGCTTTCTCTGGGGCCAACGTCCTGACTTTC. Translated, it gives CASSSTAFSGANVLTF.

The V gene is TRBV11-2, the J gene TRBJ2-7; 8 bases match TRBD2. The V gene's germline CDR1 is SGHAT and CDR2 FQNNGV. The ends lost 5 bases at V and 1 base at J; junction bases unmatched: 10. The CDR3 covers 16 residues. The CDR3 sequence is CASSRSGAEGSYEQYF. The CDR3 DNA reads TGTGCCAGCAGCCGTAGCGGGGCGGAGGGTTCCTACGAGCAGTACTTC.

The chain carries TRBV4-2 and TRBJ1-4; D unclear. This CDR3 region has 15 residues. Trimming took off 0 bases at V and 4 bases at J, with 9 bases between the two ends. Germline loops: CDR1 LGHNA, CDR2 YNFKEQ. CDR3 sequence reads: CASSQDRADNEKLFF. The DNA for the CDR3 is TGTGCCAGCAGCCAAGATCGGGCCGATAATGAAAAACTGTTTTTT.

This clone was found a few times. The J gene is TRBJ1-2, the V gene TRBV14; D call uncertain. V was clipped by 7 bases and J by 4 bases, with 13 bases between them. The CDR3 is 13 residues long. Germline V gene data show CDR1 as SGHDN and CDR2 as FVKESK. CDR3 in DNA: TGTGCCAGCACCCCGGGAGGGTCCTATGGCTACACCTTC. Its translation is CASTPGGSYGYTF.

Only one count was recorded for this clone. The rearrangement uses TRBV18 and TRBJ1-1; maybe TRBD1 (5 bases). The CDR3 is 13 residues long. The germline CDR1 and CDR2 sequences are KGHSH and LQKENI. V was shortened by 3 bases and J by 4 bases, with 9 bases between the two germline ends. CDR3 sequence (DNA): TGTGCCAGCTCACCGGGGGGGTCCACTGAAGCTTTCTTT. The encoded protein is CASSPGGSTEAFF.

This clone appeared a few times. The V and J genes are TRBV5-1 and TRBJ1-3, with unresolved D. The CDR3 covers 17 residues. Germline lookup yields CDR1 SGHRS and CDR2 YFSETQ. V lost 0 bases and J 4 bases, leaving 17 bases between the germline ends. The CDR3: CASSLAEGMRRGNTIYF. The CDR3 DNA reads TGCGCCAGCAGCTTGGCCGAGGGCATGAGAAGAGGAAACACCATATATTTT.

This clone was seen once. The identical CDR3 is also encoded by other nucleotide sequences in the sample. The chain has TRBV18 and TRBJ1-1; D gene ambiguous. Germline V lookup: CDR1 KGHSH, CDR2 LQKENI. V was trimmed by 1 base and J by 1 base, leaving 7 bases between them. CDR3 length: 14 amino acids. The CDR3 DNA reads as TGTGCCAGCTCACCACAGGAGGGGAACACTGAAGCTTTCTTT. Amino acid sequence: CASSPQEGNTEAFF.

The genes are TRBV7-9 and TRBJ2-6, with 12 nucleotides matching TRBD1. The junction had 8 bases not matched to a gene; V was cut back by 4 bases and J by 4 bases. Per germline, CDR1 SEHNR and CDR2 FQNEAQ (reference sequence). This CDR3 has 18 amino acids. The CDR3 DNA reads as TGTGCCAGCAGCTCACCGGGGACAGGGGGCACAGGGGCCAACGTCCTGACTTTC. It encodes CASSSPGTGGTGANVLTF.

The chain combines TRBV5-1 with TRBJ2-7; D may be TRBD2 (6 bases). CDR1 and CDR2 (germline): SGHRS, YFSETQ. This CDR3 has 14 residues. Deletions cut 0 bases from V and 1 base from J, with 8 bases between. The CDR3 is CASSLVTSSYEQYF. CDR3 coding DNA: TGCGCCAGCAGCTTGGTGACTAGTTCCTACGAGCAGTACTTC.